This TCR beta chain was observed in a study of T cell responses to AZD1222 COVID-19 vaccine. Using immunoSEQ multiplex PCR, the repertoire was profiled, and TCRdb retains in-frame clones only, with some absent. There are roughly 53,000 clones in the sample; about 85% occur only once, and about 21% lies in the top ten. The CDR3 contains 15 residues. V lost 8 bases, J lost 0 bases, and 8 bases stayed unmatched. Per germline, CDR1 LNHNV and CDR2 YYDKDF (reference sequence). General study findings and limits: Repertoire collection took place solely once the T cell response had peaked.

About this clone itself: Its antigen remains unidentified.

Sequenced material: peripheral blood, taken on day 0 of MenACWY control vaccination. This TCR was recovered from an adult in good health. This chain links TRBV15 with TRBJ2-3; 7 positions match TRBD2. Here the CDR3 DNA reads TGTGCCACCGGTGTGAGGGGAGGGAGCACAGATACGCAGTATTTT. Encoded protein: CATGVRGGSTDTQYF.